The rows below give T cell receptor beta chains drawn from one sample of a study of PD-1 blockade in classical Hodgkin lymphoma. Profiling relied on immunoSEQ multiplex PCR, and the TCRdb table lists in-frame clones only, not all of them. The table lists 25,000 to 30,000 clones, around four fifths of them singletons. This material consisted of peripheral blood mononuclear cells (PBMCs), taken before the fourth cycle of nivolumab. The receptors come from a human donor with classical Hodgkin lymphoma. Both conserved end residues are part of each CDR3. Fields, in order: D gene, clone size, V gene, J gene, CDR3 DNA, CDR3 protein. A D gene is named only where the DNA matches it firmly. The size field is filled for only some rows; it gives once, few, many or a size class.

NA	NA	TRBV6-1	TRBJ1-1	TGTGCCAGCAGTGCCAGACAGAACACTGAAGCTTTCTTT	CASSARQNTEAFF
TRBD2	NA	TRBV7-2	TRBJ2-7	TGTGCCAGCAGCTTCCGGGACTACGGCGGCTACGAGCAGTACTTC	CASSFRDYGGYEQYF
NA	NA	TRBV5-1	TRBJ1-1	TGCGCCAGCAGCTTGGGGGACGGGGCGGTAGCCTTCTTT	CASSLGDGAVAFF
NA	NA	TRBV5-5	TRBJ1-1	TGTGCCAGCAGCTTGGCGGGGACCACTGAAGCTTTCTTT	CASSLAGTTEAFF
NA	NA	TRBV6-1	TRBJ2-7	TGTGCCAGCAGTGACCTCCCCGTCGGGACGGTATCCTACGAGCAGTACTTC	CASSDLPVGTVSYEQYF
TRBD1	NA	TRBV15	TRBJ1-3	TGTGCCACCAGCACACAGGGGTTCGGAAACACCATATATTTT	CATSTQGFGNTIYF
TRBD1	medium-sized	TRBV6-1	TRBJ2-7	TGTGCCAGCAGTGGGGGACAGACTCCCCAGTACTTC	CASSGGQTPQYF
TRBD2	NA	TRBV4-1	TRBJ2-4	TGCGCCAGCAGCCACCCGGGACTAGCGGGAGTTCTAGGCATTCAGTACTTC	CASSHPGLAGVLGIQYF
NA	NA	TRBV7-2	TRBJ2-7	TGTGCCAGCAGCTCCGATGCTCGCGCAGTCGGCGAGCAGTACTTC	CASSSDARAVGEQYF
TRBD1	NA	TRBV19	TRBJ1-2	TGTGCCAGTAGTATGTCGGGACAGTTCTATGGCTACACCTTC	CASSMSGQFYGYTF
NA	once	TRBV30	TRBJ2-5	TGTGCCTGGAGTACCCCCCCCTACGCAGGGATCCAAGAGACCCAGTACTTC	CAWSTPPYAGIQETQYF
TRBD1	NA	TRBV7-6	TRBJ2-2	TGTGCCAGCAGCTTAGCAGGGGGCCTGAACACCGGGGAGCTGTTTTTT	CASSLAGGLNTGELFF
NA	NA	TRBV5-8	TRBJ2-1	TGTGCCAGCAGCTTGGTTTCTATCCTGATGTTTTCCTACAATGAGCAGTTCTTC	CASSLVSILMFSYNEQFF
NA	NA	TRBV5-1	TRBJ1-1	TGCGCCAGCAGCTCTAACACTAACACTGAAGCTTTCTTT	CASSSNTNTEAFF
NA	NA	TRBV18	TRBJ2-2	TGTGCCAGCTCACGGGTTTCCGCAGGCTCGAACACCGGGGAGCTGTTTTTT	CASSRVSAGSNTGELFF
TRBD1	few	TRBV6-1	TRBJ2-1	TGTGCCAGCAGTAGGACAGGGGAGAACAATGAGCAGTTCTTC	CASSRTGENNEQFF
NA	NA	TRBV5-4	TRBJ2-7	TGTGCCAGCAGCTTGGCCACAGTACCCTACGAGCAGTACTTC	CASSLATVPYEQYF
TRBD2	NA	TRBV7-8	TRBJ2-5	TGTGCCAGCAGCAAGGGAGGGGAGACCCAGTACTTC	CASSKGGETQYF
NA	NA	TRBV6-5	TRBJ2-5	TGTGCCAGCAGTGGAGGGCAGGGAGGAGAGACCCAGTACTTC	CASSGGQGGETQYF
NA	few	TRBV30	TRBJ2-3	TGTGCCTGGGGGGCCGGCGATACGCAGTATTTT	CAWGAGDTQYF
NA	NA	TRBV6-1	TRBJ1-3	TGTGCCAGCAGTGAATCTGGGCAGATCACCATATATTTT	CASSESGQITIYF
NA	once	TRBV11-2	TRBJ2-1	TGTGCCAGCAGTACCGGACAGTGGGTGACTGAGCAGTTCTTC	CASSTGQWVTEQFF
NA	NA	TRBV5-4	TRBJ2-5	TGTGCCAGCAGCTCTGACTCGGGGGAGACCCAGTACTTC	CASSSDSGETQYF
NA	NA	TRBV7-8	TRBJ2-2	TGTGCCAGCAGCTTAGGCGGGAACACCGGGGAGCTGTTTTTT	CASSLGGNTGELFF
NA	once	TRBV28	TRBJ1-3	TGTGCCAGCAGACCCTCTGGAAACACCATATATTTT	CASRPSGNTIYF
TRBD1	NA	TRBV30	TRBJ2-5	TGTGCCTGGAGTGTCTTAACAGGGGGAGTTGAGACCCAGTACTTC	CAWSVLTGGVETQYF
TRBD2	once	TRBV7-7	TRBJ2-3	TGTGCTAGCAGCCTAGCGGGAGGGCCGGGCACAGATACGCAGTATTTT	CASSLAGGPGTDTQYF
NA	NA	TRBV25-1	TRBJ1-1	TGTGCCAGCACCCTAGCGGGGGGGACTGAAGCTTTCTTT	CASTLAGGTEAFF
NA	NA	TRBV28	TRBJ1-5	TGTGCCAGTTCAGGTGATAGCAATCAGCCCCAGCATTTT	CASSGDSNQPQHF
NA	NA	TRBV6-1	TRBJ2-1	TGTGCCACCAACCGCGCGAGCTCCTACAATGAGCAGCTCTTC	CATNRASSYNEQLF
NA	NA	TRBV28	TRBJ1-5	TGTGCCAGCACCCTACAGGGTCGCAATCAGCCCCAGCATTTT	CASTLQGRNQPQHF
NA	once	TRBV18	TRBJ2-7	TGTGCCAGCTCACCCGACAGTGTAGTCTACGAGCAGTACTTC	CASSPDSVVYEQYF
TRBD1	NA	TRBV19	TRBJ1-1	TGTGCCAGTAGCTTAACAGGGGGCCTCACTGAAGCTTTCTTT	CASSLTGGLTEAFF
NA	NA	TRBV18	TRBJ2-7	TGTGCCAGCTCACCGGGGGCTTACTACGAGCAGTACTTC	CASSPGAYYEQYF
NA	NA	TRBV19	TRBJ2-2	TGTGCCAGTAGTACACCTGGGGGTTCCGGGGAGCTGTTTTTT	CASSTPGGSGELFF
NA	NA	TRBV6-5	TRBJ1-5	TGTGCCAGCAGTCCCGATAGCAATCAGCCCCAGCATTTT	CASSPDSNQPQHF
TRBD2	NA	TRBV4-2	TRBJ2-7	TGTGCCAGCAGCCAAGAGGGAGCGGGGAGATCCTACGAGCAGTACTTC	CASSQEGAGRSYEQYF
NA	NA	TRBV5-4	TRBJ2-4	TGTGCCAGCAGCTTGGCCCTAGCCAAAAACATTCAGTACTTC	CASSLALAKNIQYF
NA	NA	TRBV9	TRBJ2-5	TGTGCCAGCAGCAAGCGGACAGAAGAGACCCAGTACTTC	CASSKRTEETQYF
NA	NA	TRBV19	TRBJ2-1	TGTGCCAGTAGTATAGATCGCGAGGGCCTGGTGCAGTTCTTC	CASSIDREGLVQFF
TRBD2	NA	TRBV6-1	TRBJ2-1	TGTGCCAGCAGCGGACTAGCGGGAGTAAATGAGCAGTTCTTC	CASSGLAGVNEQFF
NA	NA	TRBV18	TRBJ1-1	TGTGCCAGCTCACCACGGGGGGCGGGTTTCGTTGTCACTGAAGCTTTCTTT	CASSPRGAGFVVTEAFF
NA	NA	TRBV6-1	TRBJ2-2	TGTGCCAGCAGTGAAGGAGGGACGTGGACCGGGGAGCTGTTTTTT	CASSEGGTWTGELFF
NA	once	TRBV21-1	TRBJ2-5	TGTGCCAGCAGCAAATTTCGGGACAGGCAAGAGACCCAGTACTTC	CASSKFRDRQETQYF
NA	few	TRBV5-1	TRBJ1-5	TGCGCCAGCAGCTTGGACATAACTCAGCCCCAGCATTTT	CASSLDITQPQHF
NA	NA	TRBV28	TRBJ1-1	TGTGCCAGCAGCTTAAACCTTTCAGGGCCTGAAGCTTTCTTT	CASSLNLSGPEAFF
TRBD2	few	TRBV6-1	TRBJ2-7	TGTGCCACCGTTAGCGGGAGCGAGCAGTACTTC	CATVSGSEQYF
TRBD2	few	TRBV7-8	TRBJ2-1	TGTGCCAGCAGCTCCCTCCTGGCGGGAGGTAGTGAGCAGTTCTTC	CASSSLLAGGSEQFF
NA	NA	TRBV7-2	TRBJ2-3	TGTGCCAGCAGCCCAAGGACAGGCACAGATACGCAGTATTTT	CASSPRTGTDTQYF
NA	NA	TRBV6-5	TRBJ2-1	TGTGCCAGCAGTTCCCCCGGGCAGGGAAGGAATGAGCAGTTCTTC	CASSSPGQGRNEQFF
NA	NA	TRBV5-4	TRBJ2-1	TGTGCCAGCAGCTCGGGTTGGCCAAGCTCCTACAATGAGCAGTTCTTC	CASSSGWPSSYNEQFF
NA	NA	TRBV6-1	TRBJ2-1	TGTGCCAGCAGTGCGCAGAGCGGGCTCTCCTACAATGAGCAGTTCTTC	CASSAQSGLSYNEQFF
NA	NA	TRBV9	TRBJ2-3	TGTGCCAGCAGCACCGGAGGAGTTCCCGGTGATACGCAGTATTTT	CASSTGGVPGDTQYF
TRBD1	NA	TRBV19	TRBJ1-1	TGTGCCAGTAGTCTTTCGGACAGGATGGGGACTGAAGCTTTCTTT	CASSLSDRMGTEAFF
NA	once	TRBV6-6	TRBJ2-5	TGTGCCAGCAGTTACGCCAATTGGGGGGCGGGGGAGACCCAGTACTTC	CASSYANWGAGETQYF
TRBD2	NA	TRBV27	TRBJ2-7	TGTGCCAGCAGGAACAGCGGGAACTCCTACGAGCAGTACTTC	CASRNSGNSYEQYF
NA	NA	TRBV19	TRBJ1-2	TGTGCCAGTAGTATCGGAGGGGGAGGTGGCTACACCTTC	CASSIGGGGGYTF